This T cell receptor (beta chain) originates from a study of blood T cell repertoires in COVID-19. About the research overall: Researchers got acute and convalescent COVID-19 samples from the United States, Italy and Spain.

Here immunoSEQ multiplex PCR was the method, and the copy in TCRdb shows in-frame clones only, minus some. The data show about 61,000 clones, about 90% seen once. This CDR3 has 16 amino acids. Unmatched junction bases numbered 6, after V lost 1 base and J lost 4 bases. From germline, CDR1 is LNHNV and CDR2 YYDKDF (reference sequence). The sample comprised peripheral blood. This receptor was identified in an elderly man in a cohort sampled during active COVID-19. The chain couples TRBV15 to TRBJ2-2, with 7 bases fitting TRBD1. DNA for the CDR3: TGTGCCACCAGCAGAGTAAGGGGGCAGGGCACCGGGGAGCTGTTTTTT. It encodes CATSRVRGQGTGELFF. The full variable domain, in which reference TRBV15 and TRBJ2-2 provide the parts outside the CDR3, is DAMVIQNPRYQVTQFGKPVTLSCSQTLNHNVMYWYQQKSSQAPKLLFHYYDKDFNNEADTPDNFQSRRPNTSFCFLDIRSPGLGDTAMYLCATSRVRGQGTGELFFGEGSRLTVL.